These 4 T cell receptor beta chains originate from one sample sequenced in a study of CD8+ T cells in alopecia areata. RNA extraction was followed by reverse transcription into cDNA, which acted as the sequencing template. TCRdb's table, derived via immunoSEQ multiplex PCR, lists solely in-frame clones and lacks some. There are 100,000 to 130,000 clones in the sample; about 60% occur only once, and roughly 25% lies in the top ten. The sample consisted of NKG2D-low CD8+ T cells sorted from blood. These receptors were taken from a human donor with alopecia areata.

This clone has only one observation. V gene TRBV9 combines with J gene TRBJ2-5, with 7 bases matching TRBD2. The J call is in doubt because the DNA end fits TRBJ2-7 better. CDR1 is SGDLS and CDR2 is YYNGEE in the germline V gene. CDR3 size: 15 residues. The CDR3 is CASSGRDGEGSEQYF. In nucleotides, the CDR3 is TGTGCCAGCAGCGGAAGGGACGGGGAGGGGTCCGAGCAGTACTTC.

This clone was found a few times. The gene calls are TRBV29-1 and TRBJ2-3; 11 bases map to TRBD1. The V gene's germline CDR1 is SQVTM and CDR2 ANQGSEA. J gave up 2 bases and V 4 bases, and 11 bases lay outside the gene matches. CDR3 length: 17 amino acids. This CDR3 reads CSVAGTGGGSPTDTQYF. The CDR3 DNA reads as TGCAGCGTTGCGGGGACAGGGGGTGGCTCCCCCACAGATACGCAGTATTTT.

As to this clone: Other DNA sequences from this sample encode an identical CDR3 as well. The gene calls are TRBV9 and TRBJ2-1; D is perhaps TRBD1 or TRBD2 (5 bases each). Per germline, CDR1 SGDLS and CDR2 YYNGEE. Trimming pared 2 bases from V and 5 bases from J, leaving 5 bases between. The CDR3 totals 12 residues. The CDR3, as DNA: TGTGCCAGCAGCGTGGGGGACAATGAGCAGTTCTTC. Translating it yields CASSVGDNEQFF.

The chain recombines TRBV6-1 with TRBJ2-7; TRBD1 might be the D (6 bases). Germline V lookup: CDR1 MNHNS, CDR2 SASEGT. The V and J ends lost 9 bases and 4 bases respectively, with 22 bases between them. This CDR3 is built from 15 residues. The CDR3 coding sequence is TGTGCCAGTTGGGGCCCCCGGGACAAAGGATACGAGCAGTACTTC. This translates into CASWGPRDKGYEQYF.